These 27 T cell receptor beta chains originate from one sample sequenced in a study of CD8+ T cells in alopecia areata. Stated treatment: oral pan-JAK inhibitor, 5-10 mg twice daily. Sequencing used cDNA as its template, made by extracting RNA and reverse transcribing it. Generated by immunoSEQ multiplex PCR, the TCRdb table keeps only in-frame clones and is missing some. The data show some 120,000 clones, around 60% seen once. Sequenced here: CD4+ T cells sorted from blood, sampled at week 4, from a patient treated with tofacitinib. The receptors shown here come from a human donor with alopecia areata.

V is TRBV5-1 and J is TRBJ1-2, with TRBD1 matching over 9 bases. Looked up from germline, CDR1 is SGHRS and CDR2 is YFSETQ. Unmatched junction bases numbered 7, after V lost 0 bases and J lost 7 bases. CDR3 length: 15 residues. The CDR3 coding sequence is TGCGCCAGCAGCTTGGCCGGGACAGGGCACAGTGGCTACACCTTC. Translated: CASSLAGTGHSGYTF. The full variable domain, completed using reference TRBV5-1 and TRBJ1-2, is KAGVTQTPRYLIKTRGQQVTLSCSPISGHRSVSWYQQTPGQGLQFLFEYFSETQRNKGNFPGRFSGRQFSNSRSEMNVSTLELGDSALYLCASSLAGTGHSGYTFGSGTRLTVV.

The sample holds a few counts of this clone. The CDR3 DNA sequence: TGCGCCAGCAGCACTACAAGCCAACAAGGCTACACCTTC. Amino acid sequence: CASSTTSQQGYTF. V gene TRBV5-1 combines with J gene TRBJ1-2; D unresolved. V shed 4 bases and J shed 8 bases, with 15 bases lying between them. Germline V lookup: CDR1 SGHRS, CDR2 YFSETQ. The CDR3 is 13 amino acids.

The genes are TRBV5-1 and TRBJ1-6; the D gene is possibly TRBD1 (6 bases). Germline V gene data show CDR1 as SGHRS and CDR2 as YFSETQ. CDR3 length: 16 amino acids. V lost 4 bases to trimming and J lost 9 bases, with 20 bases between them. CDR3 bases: TGCGCCAGCAGCGGCGGGACAACGGCTGACGGTTCACCCCTCCACTTT. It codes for CASSGGTTADGSPLHF.

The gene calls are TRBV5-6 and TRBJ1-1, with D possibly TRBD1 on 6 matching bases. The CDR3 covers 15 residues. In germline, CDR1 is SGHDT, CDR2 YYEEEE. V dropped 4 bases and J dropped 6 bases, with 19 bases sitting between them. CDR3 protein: CASSRLIRGEAEAFF. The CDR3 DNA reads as TGTGCCAGCAGCAGGCTAATCAGGGGCGAGGCTGAAGCTTTCTTT.

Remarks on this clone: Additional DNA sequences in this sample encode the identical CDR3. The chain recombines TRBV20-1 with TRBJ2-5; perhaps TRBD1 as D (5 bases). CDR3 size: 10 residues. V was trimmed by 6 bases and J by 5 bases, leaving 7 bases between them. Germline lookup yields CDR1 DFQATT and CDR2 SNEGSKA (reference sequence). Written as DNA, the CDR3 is TGCAGTGCCAGGGTGGAGACCCAGTACTTC. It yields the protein CSARVETQYF.

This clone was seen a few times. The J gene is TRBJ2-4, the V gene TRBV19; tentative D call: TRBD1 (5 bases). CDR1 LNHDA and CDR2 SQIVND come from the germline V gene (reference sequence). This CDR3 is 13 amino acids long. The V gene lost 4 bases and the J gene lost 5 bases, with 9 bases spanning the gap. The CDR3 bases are TGTGCCAGTAGTAAGGGGTACCAAAACATTCAGTACTTC. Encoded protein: CASSKGYQNIQYF.

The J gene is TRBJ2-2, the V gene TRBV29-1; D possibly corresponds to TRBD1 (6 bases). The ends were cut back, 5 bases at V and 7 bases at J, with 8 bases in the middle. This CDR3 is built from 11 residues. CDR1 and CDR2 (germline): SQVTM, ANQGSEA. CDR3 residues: CSVTRGGELFF. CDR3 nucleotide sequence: TGCAGCGTTACCAGGGGCGGGGAGCTGTTTTTT.

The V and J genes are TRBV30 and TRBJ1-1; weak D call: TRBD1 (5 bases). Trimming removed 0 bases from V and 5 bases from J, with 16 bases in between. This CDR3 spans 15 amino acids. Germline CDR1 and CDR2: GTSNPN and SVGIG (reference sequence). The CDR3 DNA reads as TGTGCCTGGAGTGTATCATTAGGGGCCACGACTGAAGCTTTCTTT. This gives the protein CAWSVSLGATTEAFF.

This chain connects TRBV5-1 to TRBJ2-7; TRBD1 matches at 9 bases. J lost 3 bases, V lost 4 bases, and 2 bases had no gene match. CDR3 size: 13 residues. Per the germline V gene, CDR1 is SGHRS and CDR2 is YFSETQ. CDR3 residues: CASSGGQGYEQYF. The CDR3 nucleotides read TGCGCCAGCAGCGGGGGACAGGGCTACGAGCAGTACTTC.

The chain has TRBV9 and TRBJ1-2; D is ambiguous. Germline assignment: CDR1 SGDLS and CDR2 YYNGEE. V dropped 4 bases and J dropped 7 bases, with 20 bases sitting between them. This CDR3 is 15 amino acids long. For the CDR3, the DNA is TGTGCCAGCAGCCCGGCCCCCGGAGAGCCTTCTGGCTACACCTTC. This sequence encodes CASSPAPGEPSGYTF.

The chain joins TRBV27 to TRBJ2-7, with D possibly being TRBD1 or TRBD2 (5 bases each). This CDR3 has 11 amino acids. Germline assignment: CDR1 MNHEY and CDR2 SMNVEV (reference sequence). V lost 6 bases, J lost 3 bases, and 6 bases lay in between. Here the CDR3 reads CASRRGYEQYF. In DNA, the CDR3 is TGTGCCAGCAGGAGGGGCTACGAGCAGTACTTC.

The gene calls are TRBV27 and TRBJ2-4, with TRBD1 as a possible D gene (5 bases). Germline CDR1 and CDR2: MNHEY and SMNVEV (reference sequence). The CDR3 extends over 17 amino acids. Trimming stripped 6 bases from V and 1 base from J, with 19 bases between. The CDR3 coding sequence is TGTGCCAGCAGGAAGGACACCCTTCTCGGTGCCAAAAACATTCAGTACTTC. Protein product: CASRKDTLLGAKNIQYF.

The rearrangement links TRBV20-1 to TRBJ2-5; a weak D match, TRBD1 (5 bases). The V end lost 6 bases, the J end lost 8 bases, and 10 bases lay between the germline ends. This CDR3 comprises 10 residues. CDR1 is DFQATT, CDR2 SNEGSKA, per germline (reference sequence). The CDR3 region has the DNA TGCAGTGCCACGCAGGGAACCCAGTACTTC. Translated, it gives CSATQGTQYF.

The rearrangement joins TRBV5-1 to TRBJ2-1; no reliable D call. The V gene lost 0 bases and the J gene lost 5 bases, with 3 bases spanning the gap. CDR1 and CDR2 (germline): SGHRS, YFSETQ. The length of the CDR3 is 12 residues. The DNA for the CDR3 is TGCGCCAGCAGCTTGGGCCACAATGAGCAGTTCTTC. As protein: CASSLGHNEQFF.

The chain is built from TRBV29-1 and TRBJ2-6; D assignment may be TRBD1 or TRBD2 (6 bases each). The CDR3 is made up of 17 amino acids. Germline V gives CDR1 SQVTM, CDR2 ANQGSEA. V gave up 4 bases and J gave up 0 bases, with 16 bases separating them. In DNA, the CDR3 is TGCAGCGTTGGAGGGGGGACGGGGGCCTCTGGGGCCAACGTCCTGACTTTC. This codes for CSVGGGTGASGANVLTF.

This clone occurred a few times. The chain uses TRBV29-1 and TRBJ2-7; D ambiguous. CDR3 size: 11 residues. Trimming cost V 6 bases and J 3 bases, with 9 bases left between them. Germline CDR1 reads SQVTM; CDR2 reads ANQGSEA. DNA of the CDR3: TGCAGCGTCGCCGAAAACTACGAGCAGTACTTC. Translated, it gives CSVAENYEQYF.

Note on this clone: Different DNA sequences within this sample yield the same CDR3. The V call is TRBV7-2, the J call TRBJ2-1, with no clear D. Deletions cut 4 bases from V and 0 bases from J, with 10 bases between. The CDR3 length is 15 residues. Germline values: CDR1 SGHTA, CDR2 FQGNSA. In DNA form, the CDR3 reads TGTGCCAGCAGCTCCCGACGGAGCTCCTACAATGAGCAGTTCTTC. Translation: CASSSRRSSYNEQFF.

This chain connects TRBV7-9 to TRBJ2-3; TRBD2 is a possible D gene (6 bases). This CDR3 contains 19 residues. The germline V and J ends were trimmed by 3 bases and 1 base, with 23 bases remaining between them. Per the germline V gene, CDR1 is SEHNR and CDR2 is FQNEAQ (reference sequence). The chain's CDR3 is CASSFGLGGVTRGTDTQYF. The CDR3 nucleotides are TGTGCCAGCAGCTTCGGACTGGGAGGAGTAACGCGGGGCACAGATACGCAGTATTTT.

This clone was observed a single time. The CDR3 sequence: CASSLTSGHEQYF. The CDR3, as DNA: TGCGCCAGCAGCTTAACTAGCGGTCACGAGCAGTACTTC. The chain employs TRBV5-1 and TRBJ2-7; 8 positions agree with TRBD2. CDR3 size: 13 residues. The junction had 3 bases not matched to a gene; V was cut back by 2 bases and J by 5 bases. Per the germline V gene, CDR1 is SGHRS and CDR2 is YFSETQ.

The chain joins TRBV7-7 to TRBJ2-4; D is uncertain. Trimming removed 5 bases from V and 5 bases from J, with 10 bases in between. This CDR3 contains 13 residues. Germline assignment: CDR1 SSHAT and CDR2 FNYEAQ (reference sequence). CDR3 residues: CASSPAGQNIQYF. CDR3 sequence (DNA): TGTGCCAGCAGCCCCGCCGGCCAAAACATTCAGTACTTC.

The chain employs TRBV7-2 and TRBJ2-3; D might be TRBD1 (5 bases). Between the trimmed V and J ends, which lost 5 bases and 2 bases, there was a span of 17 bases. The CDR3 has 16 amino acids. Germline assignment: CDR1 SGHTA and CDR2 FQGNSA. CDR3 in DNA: TGTGCCAGCAGCCCCCAACCCCCGACAGTCACAGATACGCAGTATTTT. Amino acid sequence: CASSPQPPTVTDTQYF.

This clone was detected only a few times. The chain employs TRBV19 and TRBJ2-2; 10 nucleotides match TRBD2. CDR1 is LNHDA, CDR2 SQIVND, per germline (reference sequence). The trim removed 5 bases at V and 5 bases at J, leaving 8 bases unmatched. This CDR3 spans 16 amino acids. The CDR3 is CASSSRAGGPTGELFF. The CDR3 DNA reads TGTGCCAGTAGTTCCCGAGCGGGAGGGCCAACCGGGGAGCTGTTTTTT.

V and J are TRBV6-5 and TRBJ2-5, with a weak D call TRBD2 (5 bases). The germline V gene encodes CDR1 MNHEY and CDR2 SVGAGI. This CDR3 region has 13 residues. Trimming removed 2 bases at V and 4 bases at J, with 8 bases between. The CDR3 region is CASSYRGRETQYF. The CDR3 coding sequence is TGTGCCAGCAGTTACCGGGGTAGAGAGACCCAGTACTTC.

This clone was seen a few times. The CDR3 bases are TGTGCCACCACTCAGGGGGACGAGCAGTACTTC. Translated: CATTQGDEQYF. The V and J genes are TRBV15 and TRBJ2-7; 7 nucleotides agree with TRBD1. Germline V CDR1 and CDR2: LNHNV, YYDKDF (reference sequence). V shed 7 bases, J shed 5 bases, and the junction held 2 bases outside the gene matches. There are 11 residues in the CDR3.

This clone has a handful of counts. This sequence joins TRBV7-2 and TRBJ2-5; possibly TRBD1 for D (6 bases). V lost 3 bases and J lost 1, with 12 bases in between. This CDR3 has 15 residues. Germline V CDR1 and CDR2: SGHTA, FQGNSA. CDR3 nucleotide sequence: TGTGCCAGCAGCTTCCAGACAGGCCGCCAAGAGACCCAGTACTTC. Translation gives CASSFQTGRQETQYF.

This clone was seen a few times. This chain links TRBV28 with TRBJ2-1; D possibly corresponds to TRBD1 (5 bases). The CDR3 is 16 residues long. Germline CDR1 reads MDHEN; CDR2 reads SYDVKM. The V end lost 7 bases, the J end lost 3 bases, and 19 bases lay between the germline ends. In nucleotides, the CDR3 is TGTGCCAGCACCCCCTGGACAAGGGGCGACTACAATGAGCAGTTCTTC. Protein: CASTPWTRGDYNEQFF.

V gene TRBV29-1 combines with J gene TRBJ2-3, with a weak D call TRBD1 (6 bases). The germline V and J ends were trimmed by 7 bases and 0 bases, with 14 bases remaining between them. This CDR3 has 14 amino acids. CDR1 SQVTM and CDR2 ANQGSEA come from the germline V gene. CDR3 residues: CSGSTGRSTDTQYF. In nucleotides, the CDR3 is TGCAGCGGGAGCACAGGGCGGAGCACAGATACGCAGTATTTT.